A single sample gave rise to the 22 T cell receptor beta chains below, sequenced in a study of cytomegalovirus exposure and HLA in healthy donors. Vbeta (60) and Jbeta (13) primers were used in the PCR. The table came from immunoSEQ multiplex PCR; TCRdb's copy has only in-frame clones and leaves some out. The data contain approximately 120,000 clones, about 11% of them singletons. The sequenced sample was PBMCs. These TCRs come from a woman between 18 and 30 years old in good health and CMV-seropositive.

The rearrangement uses TRBV5-4 and TRBJ2-1; 13 bases are a match to TRBD2. J was trimmed by 5 bases and V by 4 bases; bases with no gene match: 3. Germline lookup yields CDR1 SGHNT and CDR2 YYREEE (reference sequence). The CDR3 length is 15 residues. The CDR3 DNA is TGTGCCAGCAGCACTAGCGGGAGGGGCAACAATGAGCAGTTCTTC. The encoded protein is CASSTSGRGNNEQFF.

This clone was seen a handful of times. This rearrangement joins TRBV7-9 to TRBJ2-2; 7 nucleotides agree with TRBD2. The germline CDR1 and CDR2 sequences are SEHNR and FQNEAQ (reference sequence). After removal of 10 bases from V and 1 base from J, the junction contained 12 bases not matched to a gene. The CDR3 has 16 amino acids. The CDR3 region is CATPETGLWNTGELFF. The CDR3 coding sequence is TGTGCCACCCCTGAGACGGGACTATGGAACACCGGGGAGCTGTTTTTT.

This clone was observed a handful of times. The chain recombines TRBV4-1 with TRBJ1-5; D is unresolved. Trimming took 0 bases from V and 8 from J, leaving 11 bases between them. The CDR3 extends over 14 amino acids. From germline, CDR1 is MGHRA and CDR2 YSYEKL. The CDR3 here is CASSQDPTGKPQHF. The CDR3 DNA follows: TGCGCCAGCAGCCAAGATCCCACTGGTAAGCCCCAGCATTTT.

The chain recombines TRBV5-4 with TRBJ2-1, with 9 positions matching TRBD1. V lost 4 bases, J lost 7 bases, and 6 bases stayed unmatched. Germline loops: CDR1 SGHNT, CDR2 YYREEE (reference sequence). This CDR3 contains 14 residues. The CDR3 sequence: CASSRQGDVNEQFF. The CDR3 region has the DNA TGTGCCAGCAGCCGACAGGGGGATGTTAATGAGCAGTTCTTC.

This clone was picked up a small number of times. This chain links TRBV7-8 with TRBJ2-7; 8 bases are a match to TRBD2. The trim removed 6 bases at V and 7 bases at J, leaving 14 bases unmatched. Germline-derived CDR1 and CDR2 are SGHVS and FQNEAQ. The CDR3 runs 15 residues. The CDR3 nucleotides read TGTGCCAGCAGACGGGGGGGAGTTGTTCCGGGGGAGCAGTACTTC. It yields the protein CASRRGGVVPGEQYF.

The chain uses TRBV27 and TRBJ1-4; possibly TRBD1 for D (5 bases). Trimming took off 6 bases at V and 8 bases at J, with 19 bases between the two ends. The CDR3 extends over 15 amino acids. CDR1 is MNHEY and CDR2 is SMNVEV in the germline V gene (reference sequence). The DNA of the CDR3 is TGTGCCAGCAGCCCCATCGACAGTCGCGCCGAAAAACTGTTTTTT. Residues: CASSPIDSRAEKLFF.

The CDR3 nucleotides are TGTGCCATCAGTGATCCGGGACTCTTCGGCGGGAATGAGCAGTTCTTC. Translating gives CAISDPGLFGGNEQFF. The chain combines TRBV10-3 with TRBJ2-1; tentative D call: TRBD2 (6 bases). This CDR3 is 16 amino acids long. Trimming took 3 bases from V and 7 from J, leaving 19 bases between them. Per germline, CDR1 ENHRY and CDR2 SYGVKD.

This clone was picked up a small number of times. V usage is TRBV7-9 and J usage is TRBJ1-3; weak D call: TRBD1 (5 bases). Deletions cut 3 bases from V and 2 bases from J, with 8 bases between. The germline gives CDR1 SEHNR, CDR2 FQNEAQ (reference sequence). The CDR3 totals 14 residues. The CDR3 loop reads CASSLGGAGNTIYF. CDR3 nucleotide sequence: TGTGCCAGCAGCTTGGGGGGGGCTGGAAACACCATATATTTT. Full variable domain (missing parts from reference TRBV7-9 and TRBJ1-3): DTGVSQNPRHKITKRGQNVTFRCDPISEHNRLYWYRQTLGQGPEFLTYFQNEAQLEKSRLLSDRFSAERPKGSFSTLEIQRTEQGDSAMYLCASSLGGAGNTIYFGEGSWLTVV.

V usage is TRBV5-4 and J usage is TRBJ2-2, with D maybe TRBD1 (7 bases). In germline, CDR1 is SGHNT, CDR2 YYREEE (reference sequence). Trimming removed 2 bases at V and 4 bases at J, with 18 bases between. CDR3 length: 17 amino acids. For the CDR3, the DNA is TGTGCCAGCAGCTTTACTGGCAGGGGGGTGAGCACCGGGGAGCTGTTTTTT. Translation gives CASSFTGRGVSTGELFF.

This clone occurred a few times. The gene calls are TRBV30 and TRBJ2-1; tentatively, D is TRBD2 (6 bases). The length of the CDR3 is 14 residues. The V gene's germline CDR1 is GTSNPN and CDR2 SVGIG (reference sequence). V was shortened by 0 bases and J by 10 bases, with 16 bases between the two germline ends. CDR3 sequence reads: CAWSVLLGGGEQFF. The CDR3 DNA reads TGTGCCTGGAGTGTACTTTTAGGTGGGGGGGAGCAGTTCTTC.

This chain links TRBV19 with TRBJ2-5, with 11 bases lining up with TRBD2. The length of the CDR3 is 15 residues. Per germline, CDR1 LNHDA and CDR2 SQIVND (reference sequence). Losses at the gene ends were 1 base for V and 4 bases for J; bases not matched to a gene: 2. CDR3 protein: CASSIGLAGGETQYF. CDR3 nucleotide sequence: TGTGCCAGTAGTATAGGTCTAGCGGGAGGAGAGACCCAGTACTTC.

This clone was seen a few times. V and J are TRBV4-2 and TRBJ2-3, with a tentative D call TRBD2 (6 bases). V lost 4 bases, J lost 2 bases, and 16 bases lay in between. The CDR3 has 16 residues. Germline lookup yields CDR1 LGHNA and CDR2 YNFKEQ. In DNA form, the CDR3 reads TGTGCCAGCAGCCCGCGGGGCGGTACACCCACAGATACGCAGTATTTT. Its protein product is CASSPRGGTPTDTQYF.

The chain carries TRBV9 and TRBJ2-5; 9 bases line up with TRBD1. Trimming took 4 bases from V and 7 from J; bases not matched to a gene: 5. Germline-derived CDR1 and CDR2 are SGDLS and YYNGEE. The CDR3 sequence is 13 residues long. The CDR3 loop reads CASSPTGGTTQYF. In nucleotides, the CDR3 is TGTGCCAGCAGCCCGACAGGGGGTACGACCCAGTACTTC.

The rearrangement uses TRBV6-4 and TRBJ2-7; 9 bases line up with TRBD1. CDR1 and CDR2 (germline): MRHNA, SNTAGT. This CDR3 has 15 amino acids. V gave up 6 bases and J gave up 2 bases; unmatched junction bases: 8. The CDR3 DNA reads as TGTGCCAGCAGGGGACAGGGAGAGGACCCCTACGAGCAGTACTTC. This encodes CASRGQGEDPYEQYF.

This clone came up a few times. The chain joins TRBV29-1 to TRBJ2-5, with a possible D match to TRBD2 (5 bases). The CDR3 is 13 residues long. Per the germline V gene, CDR1 is SQVTM and CDR2 is ANQGSEA. Deletions cut 3 bases from V and 4 bases from J, with 12 bases between. The CDR3 coding sequence is TGCAGCGTTGATTTAGGAGGAGCAGAGACCCAGTACTTC. Its translation: CSVDLGGAETQYF.

The sample holds a few counts of this clone. This chain connects TRBV5-1 to TRBJ1-1; no firm D call. The CDR3 sequence is 12 residues long. Per germline, CDR1 SGHRS and CDR2 YFSETQ. V lost 0 bases and J 11 bases, leaving 11 bases between the germline ends. This chain's CDR3 is CASSLDRGKAFF. For the CDR3, the DNA is TGCGCCAGCAGCTTGGATCGGGGTAAGGCTTTCTTT.

This clone was observed many times. In DNA, the CDR3 is TGTGCCAGCAGTGCCGACAGGGTCTCGGAAAAACTGTTTTTT. Residues: CASSADRVSEKLFF. This rearrangement joins TRBV6-1 to TRBJ1-4; 7 positions match TRBD1. With V trimmed by 4 bases and J by 8 bases, 7 bases remained unmatched. Germline CDR1 and CDR2: MNHNS and SASEGT. The CDR3 has 14 residues.

There are a few counts of this clone. The genes are TRBV6-5 and TRBJ2-4; TRBD2 is a possible D gene (6 bases). Germline V gene data show CDR1 as MNHEY and CDR2 as SVGAGI. Trimming stripped 4 bases from V and 7 bases from J, with 8 bases between. The CDR3 loop spans 12 amino acids. Written as DNA, the CDR3 is TGTGCCAGCAGTTGGGGGGACAACATTCAGTACTTC. Its translation is CASSWGDNIQYF.

CDR3 loop: CASSLPQGGSNEKLFF. For the CDR3, the DNA is TGCGCCAGCAGCTTGCCACAGGGAGGGTCGAATGAAAAACTGTTTTTT. The chain is built from TRBV5-1 and TRBJ1-4, with a tentative D call TRBD1 (6 bases). Trimming cost V 1 base and J 5 bases, with 15 bases left between them. The CDR3 consists of 16 residues. The germline CDR1 and CDR2 sequences are SGHRS and YFSETQ.

The chain carries TRBV5-1 and TRBJ1-1; D might be TRBD1 (5 bases). Germline assignment: CDR1 SGHRS and CDR2 YFSETQ. CDR3 length equals 15 residues. Between the trimmed V and J ends, which lost 0 bases and 6 bases, there was a span of 15 bases. CDR3 sequence reads: CASSLALTAISEAFF. The CDR3 DNA sequence: TGCGCCAGCAGCTTGGCGCTGACAGCAATATCTGAAGCTTTCTTT.

This clone was seen a few times. The junction does not match germline at one end; this may be a read error. The chain joins TRBV13 to TRBJ1-2; tentative D call: TRBD1 (6 bases). Per the germline V gene, CDR1 is PRHDT and CDR2 is FYEKMQ (reference sequence). The CDR3 covers 12 residues. Here the CDR3 reads CASRPWAGATAF. The CDR3 DNA is TGTGCCAGCCGACCGTGGGCAGGGGCGACCGCCTTC.

The chain recombines TRBV18 with TRBJ2-7; 9 bases agree with TRBD1. The V and J ends lost 0 bases and 4 bases, in that order; junction bases with no gene match: 7. The CDR3 contains 16 residues. Germline CDR1 KGHSH, CDR2 LQKENI. The CDR3 DNA follows: TGTGCCAGCTCACCACCGTCCGGACAGGGGCGGTACGAGCAGTACTTC. Its protein is CASSPPSGQGRYEQYF.